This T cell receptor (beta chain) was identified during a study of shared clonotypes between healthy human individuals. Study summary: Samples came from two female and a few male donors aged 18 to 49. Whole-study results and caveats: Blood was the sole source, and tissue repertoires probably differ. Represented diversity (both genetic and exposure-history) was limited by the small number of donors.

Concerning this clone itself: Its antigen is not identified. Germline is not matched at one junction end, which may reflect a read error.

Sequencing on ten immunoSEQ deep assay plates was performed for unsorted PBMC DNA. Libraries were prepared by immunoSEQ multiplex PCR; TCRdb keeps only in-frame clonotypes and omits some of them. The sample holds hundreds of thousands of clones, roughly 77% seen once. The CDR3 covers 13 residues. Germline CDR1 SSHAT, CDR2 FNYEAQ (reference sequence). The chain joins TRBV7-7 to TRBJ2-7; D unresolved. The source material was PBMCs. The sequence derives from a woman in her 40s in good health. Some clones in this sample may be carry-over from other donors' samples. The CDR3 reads CASIPTESYEQYF. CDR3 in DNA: TGTGCTAGCATCCCGACGGAATCCTACGAGCAGTACTTC.